The TCR beta chain described here comes from a study of CD8 T cells in Susac syndrome. RNA, at roughly 0.5 to 1 ug, was reverse transcribed with random hexamers. The method of amplification for TCR beta CDR3 was immunoSEQ multiplex PCR, covering 54 Vbeta and 13 Jbeta. Each CDR3 protein is one row after TCRdb ran MiXCR on the immunoSEQ multiplex PCR reads. The profile covers about 300,000 distinct CDR3 sequences, with about 90% appearing a single time and roughly 0.059% taken by the ten largest. Germline CDR1 reads KGHSH; CDR2 reads LQKENI. CDR3 size: 18 residues. The ends were cut back, 4 bases at V and 4 bases at J, with 22 bases in the middle.

The receptor was derived from a human donor with multiple sclerosis. Sequenced material: CD4+ T cells from PBMCs. V usage is TRBV18 and J usage is TRBJ1-4; a possible D gene is TRBD1 (5 bases). The CDR3 DNA follows: TGTGCCAGCTCACGGGACTCCATCGGACCGATACATAATGAAAAACTGTTTTTT. This sequence encodes CASSRDSIGPIHNEKLFF.